One sample yielded the 7 T cell receptor beta chains listed below, sequenced in a study of cytomegalovirus exposure and HLA in healthy donors. Profiling relied on immunoSEQ multiplex PCR, and the TCRdb table lists in-frame clones only, not all of them. The sample records around 150,000 clones, 95% to 97% being singletons. Material: PBMCs. The receptors derive from a woman aged 18-29 years in good health and CMV-seronegative.

The chain carries TRBV11-2 and TRBJ2-5, with D possibly being TRBD2 (6 bases). Germline assignment: CDR1 SGHAT and CDR2 FQNNGV. The germline V and J ends were trimmed by 0 bases and 2 bases, with 10 bases remaining between them. The CDR3 has 15 residues. The CDR3 reads CASSLERAGQETQYF. The CDR3 DNA reads TGTGCCAGCAGCTTAGAGCGGGCGGGGCAAGAGACCCAGTACTTC.

The J gene is TRBJ1-2, the V gene TRBV6-5, with 7 bases aligning to TRBD1. V was clipped by 8 bases and J by 5 bases; unmatched bases: 2. CDR3 length: 11 residues. From germline, CDR1 is MNHEY and CDR2 SVGAGI. The CDR3 here is CASGTDYGYTF. The CDR3 DNA is TGTGCCAGCGGGACAGATTATGGCTACACCTTC.

This clone was picked up one time. The V gene is TRBV12-5, the J gene TRBJ2-3, with 10 positions matching TRBD1. The CDR3 extends over 15 amino acids. Germline-derived CDR1 and CDR2 are LGHNT and FRNRAP. V lost 8 bases, J lost 3 bases, and 8 bases stayed unmatched. This CDR3 reads CASRLRDRGTDTQYF. The CDR3 coding sequence is TGTGCTAGTCGCCTGAGGGACAGGGGAACAGATACGCAGTATTTT. The full variable domain, completed using reference TRBV12-5 and TRBJ2-3, is DARVTQTPRHKVTEMGQEVTMRCQPILGHNTVFWYRQTMMQGLELLAYFRNRAPLDDSGMPKDRFSAEMPDATLATLKIQPSEPRDSAVYFCASRLRDRGTDTQYFGPGTRLTVL.

In this sample, this clone turned up once. The V and J genes are TRBV27 and TRBJ2-3; 8 nucleotides align to TRBD1. Germline CDR1 and CDR2: MNHEY and SMNVEV (reference sequence). V dropped 9 bases and J dropped 4; count of bases not matched to a gene: 12. This CDR3 contains 15 residues. CDR3 DNA: TGTGCCAGTAAGAACATAAGACAGGGGTCAGATACGCAGTATTTT. It is translated as CASKNIRQGSDTQYF.

The chain combines TRBV4-2 with TRBJ2-3; no reliable D call. This CDR3 is 14 amino acids long. V was cut by 0 bases and J by 4 bases, with 8 bases left in between. Germline CDR1 and CDR2: LGHNA and YNFKEQ. CDR3 sequence reads: CASSQDRSPDTQYF. DNA for the CDR3: TGTGCCAGCAGCCAAGATCGTAGCCCAGATACGCAGTATTTT.

The chain has TRBV5-1 and TRBJ1-2, with 9 bases lining up with TRBD1. V shed 1 base, J shed 4 bases, and the junction held 8 bases outside the gene matches. This CDR3 contains 16 residues. The germline V gene has CDR1 SGHRS and CDR2 YFSETQ. Written as DNA, the CDR3 is TGCGCCAGCAGCTTGCCCGAGGGACAGGGAGGCTATGGCTACACCTTC. It is translated as CASSLPEGQGGYGYTF.

This rearrangement joins TRBV19 to TRBJ2-7; D gene unclear. CDR1 LNHDA and CDR2 SQIVND come from the germline V gene (reference sequence). The CDR3 sequence is 13 residues long. The V end was cut by 7 bases, the J end by 4 bases, with 14 bases between. The DNA for the CDR3 is TGTGCCAGTAAAGAGGATGGTTCTTACGAGCAGTACTTC. Its translation is CASKEDGSYEQYF.